Each of the 8 T cell receptor beta chains below was sequenced from the same sample in a study of control samples from healthy donors and cancer patients. The method was immunoSEQ multiplex PCR; TCRdb's version includes in-frame clones alone and lacks a portion of them. The table shows 150,000 to 200,000 clones, with about 90% occurring only once. Sequencing was carried out using blood. The receptors were gathered from a man aged 25-45 years in good health.

The rearrangement joins TRBV25-1 to TRBJ2-7; no reliable D call. The V end lost 3 bases, the J end lost 3 bases, and 15 bases lay between the germline ends. Germline V CDR1 and CDR2: MGHDK, SYGVNS. The CDR3 has 15 residues. The CDR3 protein is CASSDIGRQVYEQYF. DNA of the CDR3: TGTGCCAGCAGTGACATTGGAAGGCAGGTCTACGAGCAGTACTTC.

This chain connects TRBV2 to TRBJ2-1; D gene uncertain. V was shortened by 7 bases and J by 7 bases, with 8 bases between the two germline ends. The CDR3 runs to 11 residues. The germline V gene has CDR1 SNHLY and CDR2 FYNNEI. The CDR3 DNA reads as TGTGCCAGCACAGGTTTTAATGAGCAGTTCTTC. Translating gives CASTGFNEQFF.

The J gene is TRBJ1-6, the V gene TRBV5-1; 7 bases agree with TRBD1. Per the germline V gene, CDR1 is SGHRS and CDR2 is YFSETQ. Germline trimming cut 0 bases from V and 10 bases from J; bases unmatched to any gene: 1. The CDR3 sequence is 13 residues long. The CDR3 loop is CASSLGDSSPLHF. The CDR3 nucleotides read TGCGCCAGCAGCTTGGGGGACAGCTCACCCCTCCACTTT. Looking up the rest from reference TRBV5-1 and TRBJ1-6 gives the full variable domain: KAGVTQTPRYLIKTRGQQVTLSCSPISGHRSVSWYQQTPGQGLQFLFEYFSETQRNKGNFPGRFSGRQFSNSRSEMNVSTLELGDSALYLCASSLGDSSPLHFGNGTRLTVT.

V gene TRBV6-4 combines with J gene TRBJ2-1; TRBD2 agrees at 14 bases. CDR3 length: 15 amino acids. J gave up 7 bases and V 4 bases, and 3 bases lay outside the gene matches. Looked up from germline, CDR1 is MRHNA and CDR2 is SNTAGT. CDR3 in amino acids: CASSAGLAGANEQFF. In nucleotides, the CDR3 is TGTGCCAGCAGTGCGGGACTAGCGGGAGCAAATGAGCAGTTCTTC.

The sample holds one count of this clone. This rearrangement joins TRBV7-2 to TRBJ2-2, with a tentative D call TRBD2 (6 bases). The germline V and J ends were trimmed by 2 bases and 1 base, with 11 bases remaining between them. The CDR3 runs to 16 residues. CDR1 is SGHTA and CDR2 is FQGNSA in the germline V gene. The CDR3 nucleotides read TGTGCCAGCAGCTTAATGGGACTCCAGAACACCGGGGAGCTGTTTTTT. This sequence encodes CASSLMGLQNTGELFF. The variable domain in full, completed from reference TRBV7-2 and TRBJ2-2, reads GAGVSQSPSNKVTEKGKDVELRCDPISGHTALYWYRQSLGQGLEFLIYFQGNSAPDKSGLPSDRFSAERTGGSVSTLTIQRTQQEDSAVYLCASSLMGLQNTGELFFGEGSRLTVL.

The chain recombines TRBV28 with TRBJ1-2; 11 bases are shared with TRBD1. Germline lookup yields CDR1 MDHEN and CDR2 SYDVKM. There are 14 residues in the CDR3. J was trimmed by 4 bases and V by 5 bases; bases with no gene match: 3. This chain's CDR3 is CASSGGQGGYGYTF. The DNA for the CDR3 is TGTGCCAGCAGTGGGGGACAGGGGGGCTATGGCTACACCTTC.

The chain carries TRBV4-3 and TRBJ2-3; D might be TRBD2 (5 bases). The CDR3 sequence is 15 residues long. Trimming cost V 4 bases and J 0 bases, with 11 bases left between them. Germline V gene lookup returns CDR1 LGHNA and CDR2 YSLEER. The CDR3 protein is CASSRGGFSTDTQYF. The CDR3 DNA reads TGCGCCAGCAGCCGCGGAGGATTTAGCACAGATACGCAGTATTTT.

The V and J genes are TRBV11-2 and TRBJ1-5; no clear D gene. This CDR3 is built from 17 residues. Germline CDR1 is SGHAT and CDR2 is FQNNGV. The germline V and J ends were trimmed by 1 base and 0 bases, with 13 bases remaining between them. CDR3 DNA sequence: TGTGCCAGCAGCTTAGGTGGCGGAGATTATAGCAATCAGCCCCAGCATTTT. Protein: CASSLGGGDYSNQPQHF.